This T cell receptor (beta chain) derives from a study of blood T cell repertoires in COVID-19. Across the whole study: Material from acute and convalescent COVID-19 was sourced from the United States, Italy and Spain. In each case, the material was cDNA or gDNA derived from T cells, B-cell-depleted T cells, or PBMCs.

TCRdb's copy holds only in-frame clones and misses some; the assay was immunoSEQ multiplex PCR. The table lists 140,000 or so clones, roughly 80% of them singletons. The germline V gene encodes CDR1 SEHNR and CDR2 FQNEAQ (reference sequence). V lost 5 bases, J lost 1 base, and 4 bases stayed unmatched. The CDR3 runs to 14 residues. This receptor was obtained from a human donor in a cohort sampled during active COVID-19. Sequencing was carried out using peripheral blood. The chain employs TRBV7-9 and TRBJ2-7, with 8 bases that match TRBD1. The CDR3 coding sequence is TGTGCCAGCAGCCAGACAGGGGATTCCTACGAGCAGTACTTC. This gives the protein CASSQTGDSYEQYF. Using reference TRBV7-9 and TRBJ2-7 for the parts outside the CDR3, the full variable domain is DTGVSQNPRHKITKRGQNVTFRCDPISEHNRLYWYRQTLGQGPEFLTYFQNEAQLEKSRLLSDRFSAERPKGSFSTLEIQRTEQGDSAMYLCASSQTGDSYEQYFGPGTRLTVT.